What follows are 24 T cell receptor beta chains derived from one specimen sequenced in a study of blood T cell repertoires in COVID-19. TCRdb keeps only in-frame clones here, not all; method: immunoSEQ multiplex PCR. Counted here are some 260,000 clones, about 88% occurring once; the ten biggest clones make up 2.1%. The sample taken for sequencing was peripheral blood. The receptor set was obtained from a woman between 40 and 55 years old who had recovered from COVID-19.

By sample fraction, this clone is medium-sized. The chain joins TRBV6-5 to TRBJ2-1; weak D call: TRBD1 (5 bases). Deletions cut 7 bases from V and 4 bases from J, with 5 bases between. Germline V gene lookup returns CDR1 MNHEY and CDR2 SVGAGI. The CDR3 extends over 11 amino acids. CDR3 amino acids: CASKGYNEQFF. The CDR3, as DNA: TGTGCCAGCAAGGGGTACAATGAGCAGTTCTTC.

The chain is built from TRBV27 and TRBJ2-7, with D possibly TRBD2 on 5 matching bases. Trimming took off 6 bases at V and 3 bases at J, with 15 bases between the two ends. The CDR3 is 14 amino acids. Germline V gene sequence: CDR1 MNHEY, CDR2 SMNVEV (reference sequence). In nucleotides, the CDR3 is TGTGCCAGCAGGTTAAACCGGGAATACTACGAGCAGTACTTC. Protein product: CASRLNREYYEQYF.

There are a few counts of this clone. The chain links TRBV15 to TRBJ1-5, with 8 bases fitting TRBD1. CDR3 size: 17 residues. Trimming took 0 bases from V and 7 from J; bases not matched to a gene: 11. CDR1 and CDR2 (germline): LNHNV, YYDKDF (reference sequence). CDR3 region: CATSRDYAQGEAQPQHF. Written as DNA, the CDR3 is TGTGCCACCAGCAGAGACTACGCACAGGGGGAGGCACAGCCCCAGCATTTT.

Points on this clone: This sample includes further DNA sequences coding for the same CDR3. The chain is built from TRBV11-3 and TRBJ2-3; no clear D. Looked up from germline, CDR1 is SGHNT and CDR2 is YENEEA. V shed 4 bases and J shed 0 bases, with 8 bases lying between them. The CDR3 has 14 residues. CDR3 coding DNA: TGTGCCAGCAGCTCCCTAGGAAGCACAGATACGCAGTATTTT. This codes for CASSSLGSTDTQYF.

The CDR3 region is CASSAGPSNIQYF. Written as DNA, the CDR3 is TGTGCCAGCAGCGCTGGGCCTTCAAACATTCAGTACTTC. The J gene is TRBJ2-4, the V gene TRBV11-2; D unclear. The CDR3 length is 13 residues. Per the germline V gene, CDR1 is SGHAT and CDR2 is FQNNGV. Trimming removed 5 bases at V and 6 bases at J, with 11 bases between. Full variable domain (rest looked up from reference TRBV11-2 and TRBJ2-4): EAGVAQSPRYKIIEKRQSVAFWCNPISGHATLYWYQQILGQGPKLLIQFQNNGVVDDSQLPKDRFSAERLKGVDSTLKIQPAKLEDSAVYLCASSAGPSNIQYFGAGTRLSVL.

The CDR3 spells CASSLDPGRPLHF. CDR3 coding DNA: TGTGCCAGCAGCTTAGATCCCGGTAGACCCCTCCACTTT. The rearrangement joins TRBV11-3 to TRBJ1-6; no clear D. V was trimmed by 0 bases and J by 12 bases, leaving 9 bases between them. The germline V gene has CDR1 SGHNT and CDR2 YENEEA. The CDR3 is made up of 13 amino acids.

The chain links TRBV6-6 to TRBJ2-7; TRBD1 agrees at 11 bases. The junction had 5 bases not matched to a gene; V was cut back by 4 bases and J by 3 bases. Germline lookup yields CDR1 MNHNY and CDR2 SVGAGI (reference sequence). This CDR3 region has 15 residues. Here the CDR3 reads CASSWPGQGVYEQYF. CDR3 nucleotides: TGTGCCAGCAGTTGGCCGGGACAGGGGGTCTACGAGCAGTACTTC.

The chain uses TRBV11-1 and TRBJ2-5, with D perhaps matching TRBD1 (6 bases). V was trimmed by 0 bases and J by 0 bases, leaving 11 bases between them. This CDR3 contains 16 residues. Per the germline V gene, CDR1 is SGHAT and CDR2 is FQDESV (reference sequence). The CDR3 bases are TGTGCCAGCAGCTTAGCTGGGGGCCCGTACCAAGAGACCCAGTACTTC. This codes for CASSLAGGPYQETQYF.

The rearrangement links TRBV7-3 to TRBJ1-2; TRBD1 is a possible D gene (6 bases). Germline V gives CDR1 SGHTA, CDR2 FQGTGA. This CDR3 contains 18 residues. Trimming left V 1 base short and J 3 bases short, with 21 bases between. Here the CDR3 reads CASSLIFSDRGADYGYTF. CDR3 in DNA: TGTGCCAGCAGCTTAATATTTTCGGATCGGGGGGCGGACTATGGCTACACCTTC.

V usage is TRBV30 and J usage is TRBJ2-3, with 16 bases identical to TRBD2. CDR1 is GTSNPN and CDR2 is SVGIG in the germline V gene (reference sequence). The CDR3 loop spans 18 amino acids. Unmatched junction bases numbered 8, after V lost 5 bases and J lost 0 bases. The DNA of the CDR3 is TGTGCCTGGGCCCAGGGACTAGCGGGGGGGACTAGCACAGATACGCAGTATTTT. As protein: CAWAQGLAGGTSTDTQYF.

This chain links TRBV30 with TRBJ1-1; 7 positions match TRBD1. Trimming cost V 4 bases and J 1 base; bases outside gene matches: 9. The germline CDR1 and CDR2 sequences are GTSNPN and SVGIG (reference sequence). This CDR3 region has 15 residues. The CDR3 DNA follows: TGTGCCTGGAATCAGGGGAACAGGGGGAACACTGAAGCTTTCTTT. Amino acid sequence: CAWNQGNRGNTEAFF.

This chain links TRBV4-2 with TRBJ1-1; 7 bases align to TRBD1. J was trimmed by 3 bases and V by 4 bases; bases with no gene match: 14. CDR1 and CDR2 from the germline V gene are LGHNA and YNFKEQ. This CDR3 has 17 residues. The CDR3 protein is CASSPRDSGFIDTEAFF. The CDR3 coding sequence is TGTGCCAGCAGCCCCCGGGACAGCGGTTTCATAGACACTGAAGCTTTCTTT.

V usage is TRBV7-9 and J usage is TRBJ1-3; D gene unclear. The V end was cut by 3 bases, the J end by 0 bases, with 9 bases between. The germline gives CDR1 SEHNR, CDR2 FQNEAQ (reference sequence). This CDR3 contains 15 residues. Here the CDR3 reads CASSFGQSSGNTIYF. The DNA for the CDR3 is TGTGCCAGCAGCTTTGGGCAGAGCTCTGGAAACACCATATATTTT.

The V call is TRBV5-4, the J call TRBJ2-5; D is perhaps TRBD1 (9 bases). Trimming removed 4 bases at V and 5 bases at J, with 21 bases between. The germline V gene encodes CDR1 SGHNT and CDR2 YYREEE (reference sequence). This CDR3 has 16 residues. The CDR3 here is CASSPRGGQGAETQYF. CDR3 nucleotides: TGTGCCAGCAGCCCCCGGGGGGGACAGGGAGCGGAGACCCAGTACTTC.

The rearrangement uses TRBV18 and TRBJ2-7; D not resolved. Trimming stripped 0 bases from V and 4 bases from J, with 7 bases between. This CDR3 is built from 13 residues. Germline-derived CDR1 and CDR2 are KGHSH and LQKENI. The CDR3 loop reads CASSPPNRYEQYF. CDR3 nucleotides: TGTGCCAGCTCACCACCTAATAGATACGAGCAGTACTTC.

This rearrangement joins TRBV2 to TRBJ2-7; TRBD2 agrees at 11 bases. Germline V gene sequence: CDR1 SNHLY, CDR2 FYNNEI. The CDR3 consists of 17 residues. With 5 bases clipped from V and 0 bases from J, the junction kept 9 bases outside the gene matches. The CDR3 coding sequence is TGTGCCAGCAGTCCTCGGACTAGCGGGTTAAGCTCCTACGAGCAGTACTTC. Translating gives CASSPRTSGLSSYEQYF.

The chain carries TRBV29-1 and TRBJ2-2, with 11 bases matching TRBD2. J was trimmed by 0 bases and V by 4 bases; bases with no gene match: 1. CDR1 SQVTM and CDR2 ANQGSEA come from the germline V gene. The CDR3 has 15 residues. In DNA, the CDR3 is TGCAGCGTTGTACTAGCGGGGGCGAACACCGGGGAGCTGTTTTTT. As protein: CSVVLAGANTGELFF.

The J gene is TRBJ2-1, the V gene TRBV9; D unclear. The germline V gene encodes CDR1 SGDLS and CDR2 YYNGEE. The CDR3 has 14 amino acids. Trimming took off 0 bases at V and 6 bases at J, with 10 bases between the two ends. The DNA of the CDR3 is TGTGCCAGCAGCGTAGTTCCCCCTTTCAATGAGCAGTTCTTC. Translating it yields CASSVVPPFNEQFF. Complete variable domain (other parts from reference TRBV9 and TRBJ2-1): DSGVTQTPKHLITATGQRVTLRCSPRSGDLSVYWYQQSLDQGLQFLIQYYNGEERAKGNILERFSAQQFPDLHSELNLSSLELGDSALYFCASSVVPPFNEQFFGPGTRLTVL.

The chain uses TRBV5-1 and TRBJ2-3, with 10 bases matching TRBD1. The V gene's germline CDR1 is SGHRS and CDR2 YFSETQ. V lost 0 bases, J lost 4 bases, and 14 bases stayed unmatched. The length of the CDR3 is 19 residues. The DNA for the CDR3 is TGCGCCAGCAGCTTGGATTCATCCCGGGACAGGGGACATCCAGATACGCAGTATTTT. Amino acid sequence: CASSLDSSRDRGHPDTQYF.

The chain has TRBV19 and TRBJ2-1; D is perhaps TRBD1 (7 bases). Per germline, CDR1 LNHDA and CDR2 SQIVND (reference sequence). V was cut by 5 bases and J by 2 bases, with 16 bases left in between. The CDR3 consists of 16 residues. The CDR3 protein is CASSSQGGITYNEQFF. The CDR3 nucleotides read TGTGCCAGTAGTTCGCAGGGGGGAATCACCTACAATGAGCAGTTCTTC. The complete variable domain, with remaining parts taken from reference TRBV19 and TRBJ2-1, reads DGGITQSPKYLFRKEGQNVTLSCEQNLNHDAMYWYRQDPGQGLRLIYYSQIVNDFQKGDIAEGYSVSREKKESFPLTVTSAQKNPTAFYLCASSSQGGITYNEQFFGPGTRLTVL.

This rearrangement joins TRBV7-9 to TRBJ1-4; TRBD1 matches 7 bases. After removal of 1 base from V and 8 bases from J, the junction contained 7 bases not matched to a gene. This CDR3 comprises 15 residues. CDR1 and CDR2 (germline): SEHNR, FQNEAQ (reference sequence). In DNA, the CDR3 is TGTGCCAGCAGCTTAGACAGGGGTAATTCGGAAAAACTGTTTTTT. It is translated as CASSLDRGNSEKLFF.

This clone was detected once. This chain's CDR3 is CASSSTGVSYEQYF. Here the CDR3 DNA reads TGTGCCAGTAGCTCGACAGGGGTCTCCTACGAGCAGTACTTC. The genes are TRBV19 and TRBJ2-7; 8 positions agree with TRBD1. The CDR3 is 14 residues long. Trimming cost V 6 bases and J 0 bases; bases outside gene matches: 4. Germline CDR1 and CDR2: LNHDA and SQIVND (reference sequence).

J is TRBJ1-6 and V is TRBV27; 10 bases agree with TRBD1. The CDR3 has 16 residues. V trimming: 6 bases; J trimming: 10 bases; junction bases outside the gene matches: 12. The germline V gene has CDR1 MNHEY and CDR2 SMNVEV (reference sequence). The CDR3, as DNA: TGTGCCAGCAGATCACCTGGGAAGGGACAGGGGTCACCCCTCCACTTT. Translated: CASRSPGKGQGSPLHF.

V gene TRBV7-9 combines with J gene TRBJ1-4, with D tentatively TRBD1 (6 bases). V shed 2 bases and J shed 4 bases, with 11 bases lying between them. The CDR3 extends over 15 amino acids. Germline V lookup: CDR1 SEHNR, CDR2 FQNEAQ (reference sequence). CDR3 in amino acids: CASSLLGTNNEKLFF. The CDR3 DNA reads TGTGCCAGCAGCTTACTAGGGACAAATAATGAAAAACTGTTTTTT. The full variable domain, in which reference TRBV7-9 and TRBJ1-4 provide the parts outside the CDR3, is DTGVSQNPRHKITKRGQNVTFRCDPISEHNRLYWYRQTLGQGPEFLTYFQNEAQLEKSRLLSDRFSAERPKGSFSTLEIQRTEQGDSAMYLCASSLLGTNNEKLFFGSGTQLSVL.